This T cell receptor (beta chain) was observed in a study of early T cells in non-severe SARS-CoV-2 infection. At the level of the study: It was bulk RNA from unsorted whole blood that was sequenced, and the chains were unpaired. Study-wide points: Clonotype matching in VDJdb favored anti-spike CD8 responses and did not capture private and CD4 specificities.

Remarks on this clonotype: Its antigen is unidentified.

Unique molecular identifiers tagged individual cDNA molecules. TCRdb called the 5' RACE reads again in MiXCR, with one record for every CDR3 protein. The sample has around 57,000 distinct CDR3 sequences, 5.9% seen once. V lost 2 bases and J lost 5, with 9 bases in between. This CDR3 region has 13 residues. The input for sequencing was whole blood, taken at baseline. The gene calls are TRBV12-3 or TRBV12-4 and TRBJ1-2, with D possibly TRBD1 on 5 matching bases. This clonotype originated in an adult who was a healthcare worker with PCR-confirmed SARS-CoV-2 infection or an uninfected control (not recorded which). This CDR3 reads CASSLRRTYGYTF. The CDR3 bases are TGTGCCAGCAGTTTAAGGCGGACATATGGCTACACCTTC.